This T cell receptor beta chain was sequenced in a study of T cell responses to AZD1222 COVID-19 vaccine. Comments on this clone: Antigen unknown.

Repertoires were generated with immunoSEQ multiplex PCR, while TCRdb's copy carries only in-frame clones and drops some. The sample carries around 69,000 clones, roughly 89% recorded once. The study, taken as a whole, reports: Only a handful of AZD1222 recipients were seropositive at baseline. Most donors were white British, females outnumbered males, and clonal diversity was possibly underestimated. The peak T cell response came first, and repertoires were sampled only after it. Vaccine-associated CD4 TCRs ranged over spike, dominating at 160-218 and 743-854.

Germline V CDR1 and CDR2: SGHTA, FQGNSA. V lost 4 bases, J lost 0 bases, and 2 bases lay in between. The CDR3 runs to 12 residues. The sample here was peripheral blood, taken on day 0 of AZD1222 vaccination. The V and J genes are TRBV7-2 and TRBJ2-3, with unresolved D. The receptor was isolated from an adult in good health. CDR3 DNA sequence: TGTGCCAGCAGCTACAGCACAGATACGCAGTATTTT. Protein product: CASSYSTDTQYF.